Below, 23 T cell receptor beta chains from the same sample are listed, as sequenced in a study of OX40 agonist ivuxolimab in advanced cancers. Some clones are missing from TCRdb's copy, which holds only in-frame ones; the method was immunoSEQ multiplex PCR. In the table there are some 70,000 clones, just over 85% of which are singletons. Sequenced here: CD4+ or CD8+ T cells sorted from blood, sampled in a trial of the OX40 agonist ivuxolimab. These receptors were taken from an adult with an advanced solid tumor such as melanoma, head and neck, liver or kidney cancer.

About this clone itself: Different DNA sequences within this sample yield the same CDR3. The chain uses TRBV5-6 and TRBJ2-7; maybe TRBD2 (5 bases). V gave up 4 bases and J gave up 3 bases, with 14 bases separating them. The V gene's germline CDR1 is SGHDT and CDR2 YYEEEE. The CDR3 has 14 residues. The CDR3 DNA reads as TGTGCCAGCAGCCCACCAGGACTCAGCTACGAGCAGTACTTC. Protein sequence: CASSPPGLSYEQYF.

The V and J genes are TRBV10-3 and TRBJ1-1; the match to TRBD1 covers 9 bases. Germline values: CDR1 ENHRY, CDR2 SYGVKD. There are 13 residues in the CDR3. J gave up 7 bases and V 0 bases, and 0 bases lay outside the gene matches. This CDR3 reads CAISESDRGEAFF. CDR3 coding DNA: TGTGCCATCAGTGAGTCGGACAGGGGTGAAGCTTTCTTT.

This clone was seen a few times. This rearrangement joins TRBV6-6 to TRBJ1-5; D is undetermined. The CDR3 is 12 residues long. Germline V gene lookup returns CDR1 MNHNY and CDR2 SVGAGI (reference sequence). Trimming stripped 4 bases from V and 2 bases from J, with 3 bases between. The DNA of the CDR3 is TGTGCCAGCAGTTTCGGCAATCAGCCCCAGCATTTT. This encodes CASSFGNQPQHF.

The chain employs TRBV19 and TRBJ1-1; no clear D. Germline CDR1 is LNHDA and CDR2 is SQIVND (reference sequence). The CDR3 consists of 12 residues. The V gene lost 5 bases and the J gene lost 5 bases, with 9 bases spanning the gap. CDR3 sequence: CASSVGWTEAFF. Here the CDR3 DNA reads TGTGCCAGTAGTGTGGGATGGACTGAAGCTTTCTTT.

CDR3 DNA sequence: TGTGCCAGCAGTGCGACAGGGTCCGGTGGCTACACCTTC. Translation gives CASSATGSGGYTF. The chain joins TRBV6-1 to TRBJ1-2; the match to TRBD1 covers 7 bases. The CDR3 is made up of 13 amino acids. V lost 4 bases to trimming and J lost 7 bases; unmatched junction nucleotides: 6. Germline V gives CDR1 MNHNS, CDR2 SASEGT.

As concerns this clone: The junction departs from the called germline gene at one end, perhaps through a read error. The CDR3 nucleotides read TGCAGTGCTTTACAACAGGGTGAGAATTTACCCCTCCACTTT. Translated, it gives CSALQQGENLPLHF. J is TRBJ1-6 and V is TRBV29-1; possibly TRBD1 for D (6 bases). Per germline, CDR1 SQVTM and CDR2 ANQGSEA. This CDR3 contains 14 residues.

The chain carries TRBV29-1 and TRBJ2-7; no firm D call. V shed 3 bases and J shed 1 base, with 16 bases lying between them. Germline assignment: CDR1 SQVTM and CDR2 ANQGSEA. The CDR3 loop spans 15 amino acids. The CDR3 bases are TGCAGCGTTGAGGATCTTATGTCGAGATCCTACGAGCAGTACTTC. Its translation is CSVEDLMSRSYEQYF.

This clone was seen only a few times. Here the CDR3 reads CASRSPGGALGGYTF. The CDR3 DNA reads as TGTGCCAGCAGGTCCCCAGGGGGCGCTCTGGGGGGCTACACCTTC. V is TRBV27 and J is TRBJ1-2; 8 positions agree with TRBD1. The CDR3 runs 15 residues. The J segment lost 8 bases and the V segment lost 6 bases, leaving 14 bases of the junction unmatched. Germline CDR1 MNHEY, CDR2 SMNVEV (reference sequence).

The chain's CDR3 is CASSQDTAGGGETQYF. The CDR3 DNA sequence: TGCGCCAGCAGCCAAGACACGGCGGGGGGCGGAGAGACCCAGTACTTC. The chain employs TRBV4-1 and TRBJ2-5, with 8 bases matching TRBD2. The CDR3 loop spans 16 amino acids. The germline CDR1 and CDR2 sequences are MGHRA and YSYEKL. V shed 0 bases, J shed 4 bases, and the junction held 7 bases outside the gene matches.

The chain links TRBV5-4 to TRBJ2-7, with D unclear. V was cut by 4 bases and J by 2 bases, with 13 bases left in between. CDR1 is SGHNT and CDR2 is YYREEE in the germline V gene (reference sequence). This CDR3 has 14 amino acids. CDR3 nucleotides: TGTGCCAGCAGCCCCCCTGGTTTAGCCTACGAGCAGTACTTC. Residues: CASSPPGLAYEQYF.

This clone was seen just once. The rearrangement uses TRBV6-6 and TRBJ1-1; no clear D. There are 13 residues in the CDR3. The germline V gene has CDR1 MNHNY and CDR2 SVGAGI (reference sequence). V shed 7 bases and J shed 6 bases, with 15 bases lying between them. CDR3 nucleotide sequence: TGTGCCAGCATTAGGGAGGCTGGGGCTGAAGCTTTCTTT. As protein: CASIREAGAEAFF.

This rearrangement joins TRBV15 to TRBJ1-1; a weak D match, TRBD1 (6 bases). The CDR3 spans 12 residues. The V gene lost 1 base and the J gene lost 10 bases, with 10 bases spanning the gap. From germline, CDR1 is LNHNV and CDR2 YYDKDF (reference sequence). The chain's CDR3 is CATSRGQVGAFF. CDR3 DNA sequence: TGTGCCACCAGCAGAGGACAGGTAGGAGCTTTCTTT. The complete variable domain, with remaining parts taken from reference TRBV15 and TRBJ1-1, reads DAMVIQNPRYQVTQFGKPVTLSCSQTLNHNVMYWYQQKSSQAPKLLFHYYDKDFNNEADTPDNFQSRRPNTSFCFLDIRSPGLGDTAMYLCATSRGQVGAFFGQGTRLTVV.

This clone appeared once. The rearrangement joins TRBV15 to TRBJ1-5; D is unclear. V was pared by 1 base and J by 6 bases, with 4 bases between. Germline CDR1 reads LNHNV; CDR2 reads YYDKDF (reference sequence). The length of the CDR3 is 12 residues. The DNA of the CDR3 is TGTGCCACCAGCAGAGCAAGTCAGCCCCAGCATTTT. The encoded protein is CATSRASQPQHF. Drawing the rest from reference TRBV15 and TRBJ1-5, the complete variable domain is DAMVIQNPRYQVTQFGKPVTLSCSQTLNHNVMYWYQQKSSQAPKLLFHYYDKDFNNEADTPDNFQSRRPNTSFCFLDIRSPGLGDTAMYLCATSRASQPQHFGDGTRLSIL.

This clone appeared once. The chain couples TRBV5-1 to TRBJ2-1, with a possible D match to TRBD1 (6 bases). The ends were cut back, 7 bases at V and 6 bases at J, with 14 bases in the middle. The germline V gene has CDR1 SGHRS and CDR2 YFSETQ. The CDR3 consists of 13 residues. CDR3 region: CASRDTGANEQFF. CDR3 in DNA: TGCGCCAGCCGGGACACCGGGGCCAATGAGCAGTTCTTC.

CDR3 sequence reads: CASSSQAGGGVGTQYF. DNA for the CDR3: TGTGCCAGCAGCTCCCAAGCGGGGGGCGGGGTAGGGACCCAGTACTTC. V is TRBV7-2 and J is TRBJ2-5; 9 bases are a match to TRBD2. The CDR3 spans 16 residues. Per the germline V gene, CDR1 is SGHTA and CDR2 is FQGNSA. After removal of 4 bases from V and 7 bases from J, the junction contained 13 bases not matched to a gene.

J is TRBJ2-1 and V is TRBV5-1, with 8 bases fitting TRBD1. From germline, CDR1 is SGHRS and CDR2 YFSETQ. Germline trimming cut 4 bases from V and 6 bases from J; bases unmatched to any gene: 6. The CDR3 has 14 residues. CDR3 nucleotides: TGCGCCAGCAGCACATCGACAGGGGCCAATGAGCAGTTCTTC. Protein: CASSTSTGANEQFF. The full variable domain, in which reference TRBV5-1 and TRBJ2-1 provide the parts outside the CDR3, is KAGVTQTPRYLIKTRGQQVTLSCSPISGHRSVSWYQQTPGQGLQFLFEYFSETQRNKGNFPGRFSGRQFSNSRSEMNVSTLELGDSALYLCASSTSTGANEQFFGPGTRLTVL.

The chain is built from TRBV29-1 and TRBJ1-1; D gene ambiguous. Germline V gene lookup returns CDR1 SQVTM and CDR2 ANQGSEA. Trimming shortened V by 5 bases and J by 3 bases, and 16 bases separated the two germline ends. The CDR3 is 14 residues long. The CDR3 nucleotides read TGCAGCGTTAAAAAAGGAAGGTCGGACACTGAAGCTTTCTTT. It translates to CSVKKGRSDTEAFF.

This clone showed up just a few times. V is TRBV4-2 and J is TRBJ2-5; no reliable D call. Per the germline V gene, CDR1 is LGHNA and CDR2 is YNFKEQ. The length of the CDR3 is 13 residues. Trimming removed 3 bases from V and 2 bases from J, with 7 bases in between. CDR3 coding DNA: TGTGCCAGCAGCCAGGACCTTCAAGAGACCCAGTACTTC. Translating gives CASSQDLQETQYF.

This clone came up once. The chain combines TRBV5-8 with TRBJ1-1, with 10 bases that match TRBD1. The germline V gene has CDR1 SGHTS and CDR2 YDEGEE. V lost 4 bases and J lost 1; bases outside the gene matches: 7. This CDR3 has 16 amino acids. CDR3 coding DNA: TGTGCCAGCAGCCTCGGGACAGGGGAGAAGAACACTGAAGCTTTCTTT. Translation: CASSLGTGEKNTEAFF.

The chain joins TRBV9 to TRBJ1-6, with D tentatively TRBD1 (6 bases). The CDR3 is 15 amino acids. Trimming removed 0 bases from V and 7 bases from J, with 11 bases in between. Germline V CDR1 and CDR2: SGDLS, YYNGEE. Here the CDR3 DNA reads TGTGCCAGCAGCGTAGTGGATGGGGGCAATTCACCCCTCCACTTT. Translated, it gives CASSVVDGGNSPLHF.

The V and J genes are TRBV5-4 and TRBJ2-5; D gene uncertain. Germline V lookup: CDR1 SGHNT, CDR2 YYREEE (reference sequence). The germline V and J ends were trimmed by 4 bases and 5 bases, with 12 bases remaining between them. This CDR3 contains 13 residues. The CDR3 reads CASSRDKMETQYF. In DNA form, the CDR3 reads TGTGCCAGCAGCCGTGACAAAATGGAGACCCAGTACTTC.

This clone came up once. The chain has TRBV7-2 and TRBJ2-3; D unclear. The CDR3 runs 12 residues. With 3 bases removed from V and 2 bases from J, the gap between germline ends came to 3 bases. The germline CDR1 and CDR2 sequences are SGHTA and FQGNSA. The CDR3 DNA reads TGTGCCAGCAGCTTGGCCACAGATACGCAGTATTTT. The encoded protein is CASSLATDTQYF.

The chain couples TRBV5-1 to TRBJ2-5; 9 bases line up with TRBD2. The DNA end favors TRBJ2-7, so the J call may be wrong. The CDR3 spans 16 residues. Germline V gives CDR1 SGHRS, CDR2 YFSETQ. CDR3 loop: CASSTQSSGVTYEQYF. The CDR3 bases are TGCGCCAGCAGCACCCAATCTAGCGGGGTCACCTACGAGCAGTACTTC.